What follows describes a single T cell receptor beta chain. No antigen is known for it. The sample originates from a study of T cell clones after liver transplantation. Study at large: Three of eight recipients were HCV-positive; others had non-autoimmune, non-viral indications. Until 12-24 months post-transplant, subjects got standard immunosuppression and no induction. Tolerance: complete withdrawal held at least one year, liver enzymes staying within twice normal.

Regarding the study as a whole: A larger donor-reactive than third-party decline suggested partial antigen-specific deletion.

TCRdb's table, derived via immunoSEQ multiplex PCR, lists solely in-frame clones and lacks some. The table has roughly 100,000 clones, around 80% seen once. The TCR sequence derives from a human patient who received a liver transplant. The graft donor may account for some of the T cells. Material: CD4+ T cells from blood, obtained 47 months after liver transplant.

The CDR3 sequence: CASSSGVVGYGYTF. In DNA form, the CDR3 reads TGTGCCAGCTCTTCCGGGGTGGTCGGGTATGGCTACACCTTC. This chain connects TRBV7-2 to TRBJ1-2; unclear D gene. V was clipped by 8 bases and J by 5 bases, with 18 bases between them. The germline CDR1 and CDR2 sequences are SGHTA and FQGNSA. The CDR3 covers 14 residues.